The sequence of this TCR beta chain was determined in a study of identical twins. General observations from the study: Those out-of-frame alpha sequences shared by twins showed an excess of low generation probability.

All donors were healthy Caucasians. Carrying unique molecular identifiers, the cDNA also gained a universal primer site through template switching. TCRdb called the 5' RACE reads again in MiXCR, with one record for every CDR3 protein. The sample has 550,000 to 800,000 distinct CDR3 sequences, about 7% seen once. The V segment lost 4 bases and the J segment 0 bases; nucleotides outside the gene matches: 6. The CDR3 has 17 amino acids. The germline V gene has CDR1 MNHEY and CDR2 SVGAGI. In this sample, this clonotype turned up a few times. The antigen is unknown. The data also belong to a second study, concerning yellow fever vaccine responses in identical twins. As that study records: The T cell response to vaccination in identical twins was reportedly partly convergent and partly personalized.

This TCR was recovered from a woman aged 18-29 years in good health. This chain links TRBV6-5 with TRBJ2-1; 10 positions agree with TRBD2. Sequenced material: PBMCs. The CDR3 sequence is CASSSNSGRPSYNEQFF. In DNA, the CDR3 is TGTGCCAGCAGTTCCAATAGCGGGAGGCCCTCCTACAATGAGCAGTTCTTC.